This section outlines one T cell receptor (beta chain) sequence together with its context. Germline CDR1 and CDR2: SGHRS and YFSETQ. This CDR3 has 13 residues. Trimming shortened V by 1 base and J by 7 bases, and 9 bases separated the two germline ends. Assay used: immunoSEQ multiplex PCR; TCRdb lists only in-frame clones, some missing. Of about 220,000 clones listed, roughly 84% are singletons. This specimen belongs to a study of blood T cell repertoires in COVID-19. Overall study context: PBMCs, B-cell-depleted T cells, or T cells provided the cDNA or gDNA that made up the material.

What was sequenced was peripheral blood. This TCR was recovered from a man aged 30 to 39 with active or convalescent COVID-19. The rearrangement links TRBV5-1 to TRBJ2-1; D gene unclear. Here the CDR3 DNA reads TGCGCCAGCAGCTTGCTGGTTGCGAATGAGCAGTTCTTC. Protein product: CASSLLVANEQFF.